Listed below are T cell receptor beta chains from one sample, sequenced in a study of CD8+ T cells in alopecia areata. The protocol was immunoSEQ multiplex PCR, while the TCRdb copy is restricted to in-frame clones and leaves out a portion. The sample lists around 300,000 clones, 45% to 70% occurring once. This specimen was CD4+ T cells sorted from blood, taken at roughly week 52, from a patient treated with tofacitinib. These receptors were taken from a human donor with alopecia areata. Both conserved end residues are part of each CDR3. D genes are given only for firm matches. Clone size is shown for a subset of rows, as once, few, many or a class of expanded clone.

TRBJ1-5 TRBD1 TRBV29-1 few TGCAGCGTTGGGGCCAGGGGACAGGATCAGCCCCAGCATTTT CSVGARGQDQPQHF
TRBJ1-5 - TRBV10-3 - TGTGCCATCAGTGTCTCTAGCAATCAGCCCCAGCATTTT CAISVSSNQPQHF
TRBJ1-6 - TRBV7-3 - TGTGCCAGCAGCTTATCCCGTTCCTCCAATTCACCCCTCCACTTT CASSLSRSSNSPLHF
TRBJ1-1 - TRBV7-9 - TGTGCCAGCAGCTTAAAAGGGGCGAACACTGAAGCTTTCTTT CASSLKGANTEAFF
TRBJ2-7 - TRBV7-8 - TGTGCCAGCAGGCGGGGTTCCTACGAGCAGTACTTC CASRRGSYEQYF
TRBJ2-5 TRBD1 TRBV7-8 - TGTGCCAGCAGCCGCCGGGACAGGGCAATAGGGGAGACCCAGTACTTC CASSRRDRAIGETQYF
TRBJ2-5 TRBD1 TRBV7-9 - TGTGCCAGCAGCTTAAGGACAGGCCAAGAGACCCAGTACTTC CASSLRTGQETQYF
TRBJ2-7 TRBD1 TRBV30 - TGTGCCTCACGGACAGGGCCCTACGAGCAGTACTTC CASRTGPYEQYF
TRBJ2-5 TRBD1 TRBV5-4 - TGTGCCAGCAGCACCGGGACAGGGGATCGGGAGACCCAGTACTTC CASSTGTGDRETQYF
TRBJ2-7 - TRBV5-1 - TGCGCCAGCAGCTTAGAAAGCGGGACATTCTCCTACGAGCAGTACTTC CASSLESGTFSYEQYF
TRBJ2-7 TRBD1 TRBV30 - TGTGCCTGGAGTGTAAGGTTGGGGACAGGGAGCTACGAGCAGTACTTC CAWSVRLGTGSYEQYF
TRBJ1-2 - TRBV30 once TGTGCCTGGCACGGGAGGGGCAGAGATGGCTACACCTTC CAWHGRGRDGYTF
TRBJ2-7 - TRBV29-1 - TGCAGCGTTGGGGCAGGGCTAGACGAGCAGTACTTC CSVGAGLDEQYF
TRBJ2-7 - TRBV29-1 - TGCAGCGTCCGGGACAACCTCTACGAGCAGTACTTC CSVRDNLYEQYF
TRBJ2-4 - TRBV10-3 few TGTGCCTCGGGACCCTCAGAAAACATTCAGTACTTC CASGPSENIQYF
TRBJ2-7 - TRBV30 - TGTGCCTGGTCAGTAGGTTTTTCCTACGAGCAGTACTTC CAWSVGFSYEQYF
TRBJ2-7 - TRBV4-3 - TGCGCCAGCAGCCAACGCAGACAGGGAGGGGACGAGCAGTACTTC CASSQRRQGGDEQYF
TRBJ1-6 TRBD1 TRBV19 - TGTGCCAGTAGGGAGAGGGGGCATAATTCACCCCTCCACTTT CASRERGHNSPLHF
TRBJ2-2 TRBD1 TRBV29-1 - TGCAGTTACATGGGACAGGGAGCGTCCGGGGAGCTGTTTTTT CSYMGQGASGELFF
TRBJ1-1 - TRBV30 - TGTGCCTGGAGAACGGGGGCTGAAGCTTTCTTT CAWRTGAEAFF
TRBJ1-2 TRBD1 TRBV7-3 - TGTGCCAGCAGCTTAAGACAGGGTGATGGCTACACCTTC CASSLRQGDGYTF
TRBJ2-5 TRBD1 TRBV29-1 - TGCAGCACCTACAGGGGAGAGACCCAGTACTTC CSTYRGETQYF
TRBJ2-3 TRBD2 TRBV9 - TGTGCCAGCAGCATCCGACTAGCGGGGCAGAGCACAGATACGCAGTATTTT CASSIRLAGQSTDTQYF
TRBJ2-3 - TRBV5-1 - TGCGCCAGCAGAGGAGGGAGCACAGATACGCAGTATTTT CASRGGSTDTQYF
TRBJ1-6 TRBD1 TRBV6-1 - TGTGCCAGCAGTCAGGGGGCGAATACGAATTCACCCCTCCACTTT CASSQGANTNSPLHF
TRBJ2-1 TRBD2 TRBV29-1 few TGCAGCGTTGGGCCTAGCGGGGGGGCCTCCAATGAGCAGTTCTTC CSVGPSGGASNEQFF
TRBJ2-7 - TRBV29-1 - TGCAGCGTTGTGGGGGGGCAGGCGCGGGAGCAGTACTTC CSVVGGQAREQYF
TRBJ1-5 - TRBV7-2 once TGTGCCAGCGCCACAAACCTGGGTTCCAACCAGCCCCAGCATTTT CASATNLGSNQPQHF
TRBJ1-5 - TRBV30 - TGTGCCTGGAACAGGCGCAATCAGCCCCAGCATTTT CAWNRRNQPQHF
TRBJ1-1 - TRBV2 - TGTGCCAGCAGCCGTCGGCCACCCATGAACACTGAAGCTTTCTTT CASSRRPPMNTEAFF
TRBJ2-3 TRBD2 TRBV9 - TGTGCCAGCAGCGTAAGTAGAACTAGCGGGGGGGCCGAAGATACGCAGTATTTT CASSVSRTSGGAEDTQYF
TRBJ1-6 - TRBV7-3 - TGTGCCAGCAGCGCCACAATCTCACCCCTCCACTTT CASSATISPLHF
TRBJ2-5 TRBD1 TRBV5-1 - TGCGCCAGCAGCTTCGGACAGGGACAAGAGACCCAGTACTTC CASSFGQGQETQYF
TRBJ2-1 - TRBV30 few TGTGCCTGGAGTCGTCCCGGGACCCGGATCGTGAATGAGCAGTTCTTC CAWSRPGTRIVNEQFF
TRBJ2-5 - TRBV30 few TGTGCCTGGGGAATTGGGGCCCACCAAGAGACCCAGTACTTC CAWGIGAHQETQYF
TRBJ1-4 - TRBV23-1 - TGCGCCAGCAGTCAATTACCAGTTAGAGGAGAAAAACTGTTTTTT CASSQLPVRGEKLFF
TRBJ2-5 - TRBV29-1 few TGCAGCGTTGAGGGCCAAACCAAGACCCAGTACTTC CSVEGQTKTQYF
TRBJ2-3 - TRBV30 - TGTGCCTGGAGTGTCGGTCCTCTCGGGGCAGATACGCAGTATTTT CAWSVGPLGADTQYF
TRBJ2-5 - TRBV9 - TGTGCCAGCAGCGTTGATCAAGAGACCCAGTACTTC CASSVDQETQYF
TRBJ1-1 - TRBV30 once TGTGCCTGGACTGACAGAGACACTGAAGCTTTCTTT CAWTDRDTEAFF
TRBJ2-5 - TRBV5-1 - TGCGCCAGCAGCTGGGACACAAAAGAGACCCAGTACTTC CASSWDTKETQYF
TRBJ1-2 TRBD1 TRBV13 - TGTGCCAGCAGCCACCGTCCAGGGGGCACCAACTATGGCTACACCTTC CASSHRPGGTNYGYTF